This entry is about one T cell receptor beta chain. Its cognate antigen is unknown. Primers for the PCR totalled 60 Vbeta and 13 Jbeta. Original analysis: A later analysis tallied some 80 million unique TCR beta chains, 10 million to 12 million of them shared. TCRdb keeps only in-frame clones here, not all; method: immunoSEQ multiplex PCR. Clone size and the V and J calls come from that table; the DNA yielded D and trimming. Among 120,000 or so clones listed, 60% to 80% were seen once. The sample belongs to a study of cytomegalovirus exposure and HLA in healthy donors. As for the study in general: Unique TCRs from HLA-typed donors, 65 million to 85 million of them, were held in an early data release. Membership in the Caucasian-associated ancestry cluster was found for around four fifths of 398 genotyped donors. General study findings and limits: Earlier findings revealed that most TCR beta V segments proved productive either about 87% or about 30% of the time.

The CDR3 runs to 15 residues. Trimming took 6 bases from V and 3 from J; bases not matched to a gene: 9. Germline CDR1 is SGHRS and CDR2 is YFSETQ. The genes are TRBV5-1 and TRBJ2-3; 8 bases line up with TRBD1. The sequence derives from a man aged 50 to 60 in good health and CMV-seropositive. The sequenced material came from PBMCs. The CDR3 sequence: CASTSTGGWTDTQYF. The CDR3 DNA reads TGCGCCAGCACCTCTACAGGGGGATGGACAGATACGCAGTATTTT. Full variable domain (missing parts from reference TRBV5-1 and TRBJ2-3): KAGVTQTPRYLIKTRGQQVTLSCSPISGHRSVSWYQQTPGQGLQFLFEYFSETQRNKGNFPGRFSGRQFSNSRSEMNVSTLELGDSALYLCASTSTGGWTDTQYFGPGTRLTVL.